This is a list of T cell receptor beta chains from one sample in a study of blood T cell repertoires in COVID-19. Libraries were prepared by immunoSEQ multiplex PCR; TCRdb keeps only in-frame clonotypes and omits some of them. The data contain 250,000 to 350,000 clones, about 91% of them seen just once; the ten biggest clones take up approximately 9%. The sequenced sample consisted of PBMCs or T cells enriched from blood (not recorded which). Receptors originate from a woman under 30 who had recovered from COVID-19. The CDR3 runs from the conserved cysteine through the conserved F or W. Each record gives: CDR3 DNA, CDR3 protein, V gene, D gene, clone size, J gene. A D gene is named only where the DNA matches it firmly. Size tells how often a clone was seen (once, few, many) or the class of an expanded clone, and some rows leave it out.

CDR3nt: TGTGCCAGCAGCTCGCCGGGACAGGGGGCGAATGAGCAGTTCTTC; CDR3aa: CASSSPGQGANEQFF; v_gene: TRBV5-4; d_gene: TRBD1; abundance: NA; j_gene: TRBJ2-1
CDR3nt: TGTGCCAGCACCTTGGGAAGGGTACGGGGTGAAAAACTGTTTTTT; CDR3aa: CASTLGRVRGEKLFF; v_gene: TRBV28; d_gene: NA; abundance: NA; j_gene: TRBJ1-4
CDR3nt: TGTGCCAGCAGCGTGTTAACCGGGACTGCCCCCTACGAGCAGTACTTC; CDR3aa: CASSVLTGTAPYEQYF; v_gene: TRBV9; d_gene: NA; abundance: NA; j_gene: TRBJ2-7
CDR3nt: TGTGCCAGCGGGAGATTGTACACCGGGGAGCTGTTTTTT; CDR3aa: CASGRLYTGELFF; v_gene: TRBV6-5; d_gene: NA; abundance: NA; j_gene: TRBJ2-2
CDR3nt: TGCGCCAGCAGCTCCGCACCTCTTGGACAGGGCACAGATACGCAGTATTTT; CDR3aa: CASSSAPLGQGTDTQYF; v_gene: TRBV5-1; d_gene: TRBD1; abundance: once; j_gene: TRBJ2-3
CDR3nt: TGTGCCACCAGTGATTCCCACAACACAGATACGCAGTATTTT; CDR3aa: CATSDSHNTDTQYF; v_gene: TRBV24-1; d_gene: NA; abundance: NA; j_gene: TRBJ2-3
CDR3nt: TGTGCCATCAGTGAGGACACAGGGTACGAGCAGTACTTC; CDR3aa: CAISEDTGYEQYF; v_gene: TRBV10-3; d_gene: NA; abundance: many; j_gene: TRBJ2-7
CDR3nt: TGTGCCTCCAGACAGGGGGCTATCTTCACCGGGGAGCTGTTTTTT; CDR3aa: CASRQGAIFTGELFF; v_gene: TRBV30; d_gene: TRBD1; abundance: NA; j_gene: TRBJ2-2
CDR3nt: TGTGCCAGCAGCTTATATACGGGGGTGGTCGAGACCCAGTACTTC; CDR3aa: CASSLYTGVVETQYF; v_gene: TRBV7-2; d_gene: NA; abundance: NA; j_gene: TRBJ2-5
CDR3nt: TGTGCCTGGAGTGTAGACAGTCCAACTAATGAAAAACTGTTTTTT; CDR3aa: CAWSVDSPTNEKLFF; v_gene: TRBV30; d_gene: NA; abundance: NA; j_gene: TRBJ1-4
CDR3nt: TGTGCCAGCAGTTACGGGGGGTCTTCCTACAATGAGCAGTTCTTC; CDR3aa: CASSYGGSSYNEQFF; v_gene: TRBV6-5; d_gene: NA; abundance: NA; j_gene: TRBJ2-1
CDR3nt: TGCGCCAGCAGCCGTGCGGGGGACGAGCAGTACTTC; CDR3aa: CASSRAGDEQYF; v_gene: TRBV4-1; d_gene: TRBD2; abundance: NA; j_gene: TRBJ2-7
CDR3nt: TGTGCCAGCAGTTTAACCACAGGGGCCCTTAACTATGGCTACACCTTC; CDR3aa: CASSLTTGALNYGYTF; v_gene: TRBV27; d_gene: TRBD1; abundance: NA; j_gene: TRBJ1-2
CDR3nt: TGTGCCACCAGTGGATTGGGTGATTCGGGGGACTACGAGCAGTACTTC; CDR3aa: CATSGLGDSGDYEQYF; v_gene: TRBV24-1; d_gene: NA; abundance: NA; j_gene: TRBJ2-7
CDR3nt: TGTGCCAGCAGTGGTGGACTAGCCCGAAGCTCCTACAATGAGCAGTTCTTC; CDR3aa: CASSGGLARSSYNEQFF; v_gene: TRBV25-1; d_gene: TRBD2; abundance: NA; j_gene: TRBJ2-1
CDR3nt: TGTGCCAGCAGCCCGCAATTAGGGGGACAGGGGGCGAGGGATACGCAGTATTTT; CDR3aa: CASSPQLGGQGARDTQYF; v_gene: TRBV5-4; d_gene: TRBD1; abundance: NA; j_gene: TRBJ2-3
CDR3nt: TGCGCCAGCAGAAGACAGGAGAACACCGGGGAGCTGTTTTTT; CDR3aa: CASRRQENTGELFF; v_gene: TRBV5-1; d_gene: NA; abundance: once; j_gene: TRBJ2-2
CDR3nt: TGCAGTGCTAGTCAACAGGGTAGAAACACCATATATTTT; CDR3aa: CSASQQGRNTIYF; v_gene: TRBV20-1; d_gene: NA; abundance: NA; j_gene: TRBJ1-3
CDR3nt: TGCAGCGTGGGGGGGACAGGGAGTGATGGCTACACCTTC; CDR3aa: CSVGGTGSDGYTF; v_gene: TRBV29-1; d_gene: TRBD1; abundance: NA; j_gene: TRBJ1-2
CDR3nt: TGTGCCAGCAGCTTAATGGTGACTAGCGGGAGCACAGATACGCAGTATTTT; CDR3aa: CASSLMVTSGSTDTQYF; v_gene: TRBV7-3; d_gene: TRBD2; abundance: NA; j_gene: TRBJ2-3
CDR3nt: TGTGCCAGCAGCTGGACAGGGGGCAATCAGCCCCAGCATTTT; CDR3aa: CASSWTGGNQPQHF; v_gene: TRBV5-6; d_gene: TRBD1; abundance: NA; j_gene: TRBJ1-5
CDR3nt: TGTGCCAGCAGCTTTTTGAGGGGAAAACAGGGGCGCTATGGCTACACCTTC; CDR3aa: CASSFLRGKQGRYGYTF; v_gene: TRBV3-1/TRBV3-2; d_gene: TRBD1; abundance: NA; j_gene: TRBJ1-2
CDR3nt: TGTGCCAGTAGTGGGACTAGCGGGAGTTACGAGCAGTACTTC; CDR3aa: CASSGTSGSYEQYF; v_gene: TRBV19; d_gene: TRBD2; abundance: NA; j_gene: TRBJ2-7
CDR3nt: TGTGCCAGCTCTCCCCAGTCACAGGGGGGCACTGAAGCTTTCTTT; CDR3aa: CASSPQSQGGTEAFF; v_gene: TRBV18; d_gene: TRBD1; abundance: NA; j_gene: TRBJ1-1
CDR3nt: TGTGCCAGCAGTTATGTAGTGAACACTGAAGCTTTCTTT; CDR3aa: CASSYVVNTEAFF; v_gene: TRBV6-2/TRBV6-3; d_gene: NA; abundance: few; j_gene: TRBJ1-1
CDR3nt: TGTGCCATCAGTGAGTCGATGGGGACAGGGGTGGGCACTGAAGCTTTCTTT; CDR3aa: CAISESMGTGVGTEAFF; v_gene: TRBV10-3; d_gene: TRBD1; abundance: NA; j_gene: TRBJ1-1
CDR3nt: TGTGCCAGCAGCGCCTTGGGACAGGGATTTGAAAATGAGCAGTTCTTC; CDR3aa: CASSALGQGFENEQFF; v_gene: TRBV9; d_gene: TRBD1; abundance: few; j_gene: TRBJ2-1
CDR3nt: TGTGCCAGCAGCCAGGGACTAGCGTTAGGGGAGCTGTTTTTT; CDR3aa: CASSQGLALGELFF; v_gene: TRBV3-1/TRBV3-2; d_gene: TRBD2; abundance: NA; j_gene: TRBJ2-2
CDR3nt: TGTGCCATCAGTGGGGGGACAGGGATACATCTTATGAACACTGAAGCTTTCTTT; CDR3aa: CAISGGTGIHLMNTEAFF; v_gene: TRBV10-3; d_gene: TRBD1; abundance: NA; j_gene: TRBJ1-1
CDR3nt: TGTGCCTGGAGTGCGGGATCCCTCTATGGCTACACCTTC; CDR3aa: CAWSAGSLYGYTF; v_gene: TRBV30; d_gene: NA; abundance: NA; j_gene: TRBJ1-2
CDR3nt: TGTGCCAGCAGCTTAGTTATCACAGTCACAGATACGCAGTATTTT; CDR3aa: CASSLVITVTDTQYF; v_gene: TRBV11-2; d_gene: NA; abundance: few; j_gene: TRBJ2-3
CDR3nt: TGTGCCAGCAGCTCTCCGGACAGGAGACGGGCCTACACCTTC; CDR3aa: CASSSPDRRRAYTF; v_gene: TRBV7-2; d_gene: TRBD1; abundance: NA; j_gene: TRBJ1-2
CDR3nt: TGTGCCAGTAGTGTGACAGGGAGCGGTGAAAAACTGTTTTTT; CDR3aa: CASSVTGSGEKLFF; v_gene: TRBV19; d_gene: TRBD1; abundance: NA; j_gene: TRBJ1-4
CDR3nt: TGTGCCAGCAGCTTGAAAGGGATACTAGCGGAAGAGCAGTACTTC; CDR3aa: CASSLKGILAEEQYF; v_gene: TRBV5-4; d_gene: TRBD2; abundance: few; j_gene: TRBJ2-7
CDR3nt: TGCGCCAGCAGCCAAGGGAATAGCGTTAATTCACCCCTCCACTTT; CDR3aa: CASSQGNSVNSPLHF; v_gene: TRBV4-3; d_gene: NA; abundance: NA; j_gene: TRBJ1-6
CDR3nt: TGTGCCAGCAGCGCGGGAGGTGGAAACACCATATATTTT; CDR3aa: CASSAGGGNTIYF; v_gene: TRBV7-7; d_gene: NA; abundance: NA; j_gene: TRBJ1-3
CDR3nt: TGCGCCAGCAGCTTTTTAGGCGGGGGCACAGATACGCAGTATTTT; CDR3aa: CASSFLGGGTDTQYF; v_gene: TRBV5-1; d_gene: NA; abundance: NA; j_gene: TRBJ2-3
CDR3nt: TGTGCCACCAGCAGAGATACCCACAGAGCAACTAATGAAAAACTGTTTTTT; CDR3aa: CATSRDTHRATNEKLFF; v_gene: TRBV15; d_gene: NA; abundance: NA; j_gene: TRBJ1-4
CDR3nt: TGTGCCAGCAGCGTAGGGGGCGGGAGTGGAGATACGCAGTATTTT; CDR3aa: CASSVGGGSGDTQYF; v_gene: TRBV9; d_gene: TRBD2; abundance: NA; j_gene: TRBJ2-3
CDR3nt: TGTGCCAGCAGCTCGGACAGGGCCAATGAAAAACTGTTTTTT; CDR3aa: CASSSDRANEKLFF; v_gene: TRBV13; d_gene: TRBD1; abundance: NA; j_gene: TRBJ1-4
CDR3nt: TGTGCCAGCAGCCCCAGGCCCAGGGGAGGAAACACCATATATTTT; CDR3aa: CASSPRPRGGNTIYF; v_gene: TRBV6-5; d_gene: NA; abundance: NA; j_gene: TRBJ1-3
CDR3nt: TGTGCCAGCAGCCCAAGGACAGGGGGCTCAATTGGCTACACCTTC; CDR3aa: CASSPRTGGSIGYTF; v_gene: TRBV4-2; d_gene: TRBD1; abundance: NA; j_gene: TRBJ1-2
CDR3nt: TGTGCCAGCAGCACGAGTCGCATGAACACTGAAGCTTTCTTT; CDR3aa: CASSTSRMNTEAFF; v_gene: TRBV7-2; d_gene: NA; abundance: NA; j_gene: TRBJ1-1
CDR3nt: TGCAGCCACGTGGGGTCGGCGGGGGGGCTTAATGAGCAGTTCTTC; CDR3aa: CSHVGSAGGLNEQFF; v_gene: TRBV29-1; d_gene: TRBD2; abundance: NA; j_gene: TRBJ2-1
CDR3nt: TGTGCCAGCAGCCCCGACAGGGCTGGAAACACCATATATTTT; CDR3aa: CASSPDRAGNTIYF; v_gene: TRBV27; d_gene: TRBD1; abundance: NA; j_gene: TRBJ1-3
CDR3nt: TGTGCCAGCAGCAGGCGTCAGGGCGGCGGGGAGCTGTTTTTT; CDR3aa: CASSRRQGGGELFF; v_gene: TRBV7-9; d_gene: NA; abundance: NA; j_gene: TRBJ2-2
CDR3nt: TGCAGTGCTAGTCGGTGGCGCCCCGGGGATTATGAGCAGTTCTTC; CDR3aa: CSASRWRPGDYEQFF; v_gene: TRBV20-1; d_gene: NA; abundance: few; j_gene: TRBJ2-1
CDR3nt: TGTGCCACCCATCTAAGAGGCCGGATCTCCTACGAGCAGTACTTC; CDR3aa: CATHLRGRISYEQYF; v_gene: TRBV9; d_gene: NA; abundance: NA; j_gene: TRBJ2-7
CDR3nt: TGTGCTAGTATCCAGGGAACAACCTACAATGAGCAGTTCTTC; CDR3aa: CASIQGTTYNEQFF; v_gene: TRBV12-5; d_gene: NA; abundance: NA; j_gene: TRBJ2-1
CDR3nt: TGTGCCAGCCTCTCCGGGGGTCAAAATCAGCCCCAGCATTTT; CDR3aa: CASLSGGQNQPQHF; v_gene: TRBV2; d_gene: NA; abundance: NA; j_gene: TRBJ1-5
CDR3nt: TGTGCCAGCAGCGTAGCAAGGCGGCTAGCGGCAGCCTACGAGCAGTACTTC; CDR3aa: CASSVARRLAAAYEQYF; v_gene: TRBV9; d_gene: TRBD2; abundance: few; j_gene: TRBJ2-7
CDR3nt: TGTGCCAGCAGCTTCCGACAGGGCAATCAGCCCCAGCATTTT; CDR3aa: CASSFRQGNQPQHF; v_gene: TRBV7-2; d_gene: NA; abundance: few; j_gene: TRBJ1-5
CDR3nt: TGTGCCAGCAGTGAATCCGGCAGGGACTACAATGAGCAGTTCTTC; CDR3aa: CASSESGRDYNEQFF; v_gene: TRBV2; d_gene: NA; abundance: once; j_gene: TRBJ2-1
CDR3nt: TGTGCCAGCAGCTTTTACACAGACAATGAGCAGTTCTTC; CDR3aa: CASSFYTDNEQFF; v_gene: TRBV5-8; d_gene: NA; abundance: NA; j_gene: TRBJ2-1
CDR3nt: TGTGCCAGCAGTGTCGGAGTAGGACAGACTAATGAAAAACTGTTTTTT; CDR3aa: CASSVGVGQTNEKLFF; v_gene: TRBV2; d_gene: NA; abundance: NA; j_gene: TRBJ1-4
CDR3nt: TGTGCCAGCAGTCTTAGCGGGATTGACTACAATGAGCAGTTCTTC; CDR3aa: CASSLSGIDYNEQFF; v_gene: TRBV2; d_gene: TRBD2; abundance: NA; j_gene: TRBJ2-1